These 19 T cell receptor beta chains were sequenced from one sample in a study of CD8 T cells in ankylosing spondylitis. TCRdb used MiXCR to reprocess the 5' RACE reads, holding one entry per CDR3 protein. The data show fewer than 150,000 distinct CDR3 sequences, just under 7.5% seen once. The specimen was blood, either unsorted or a sorted T cell fraction (not recorded which). The receptor source for this set is a female donor with ankylosing spondylitis or in good health (not recorded which).

Many counts were recorded for this clonotype. The gene calls are TRBV6-1 and TRBJ2-1; D is possibly TRBD1 (8 bases). V lost 5 bases, J lost 2 bases, and 10 bases lay in between. This CDR3 region has 14 residues. The germline gives CDR1 MNHNS, CDR2 SASEGT. CDR3 nucleotides: TGTGCCAGCAGTACAGGGGGGGCCTACAATGAGCAGTTCTTC. Translation gives CASSTGGAYNEQFF.

There are many counts of this clonotype. The V gene is TRBV5-1, the J gene TRBJ2-5; 8 bases are a match to TRBD2. Germline CDR1 and CDR2: SGHRS and YFSETQ. CDR3 length equals 16 residues. V lost 0 bases to trimming and J lost 2 bases; unmatched junction nucleotides: 6. The CDR3 nucleotides are TGCGCCAGCAGCTTGGCCTTCGGACTAGCTCAAGAGACCCAGTACTTC. It specifies CASSLAFGLAQETQYF.

This clonotype has just one count. V usage is TRBV11-2 and J usage is TRBJ2-3, with D unclear. Looked up from germline, CDR1 is SGHAT and CDR2 is FQNNGV. V lost 7 bases and J 2 bases, leaving 13 bases between the germline ends. This CDR3 region has 14 residues. CDR3 protein: CASNSGRHTDTQYF. For the CDR3, the DNA is TGTGCCAGCAACTCGGGCAGGCACACAGATACGCAGTATTTT.

The chain recombines TRBV12-3 or TRBV12-4 with TRBJ1-2; TRBD1 matches 7 bases. The CDR3 has 14 amino acids. Trimming cost V 5 bases and J 4 bases; bases outside gene matches: 7. The CDR3 nucleotides read TGTGCCAGCAGTGTCCAGACAGGGCCCTATGGCTACACCTTC. Residues: CASSVQTGPYGYTF.

This clonotype came up many times. The genes are TRBV2 and TRBJ2-1; 14 positions agree with TRBD2. Germline loops: CDR1 SNHLY, CDR2 FYNNEI. The CDR3 has 17 amino acids. The trim removed 5 bases at V and 4 bases at J, leaving 7 bases unmatched. The DNA for the CDR3 is TGTGCCAGCAGTTACTCGGGACTAGCGGGGGTTTACAATGAGCAGTTCTTC. This sequence encodes CASSYSGLAGVYNEQFF.

This clonotype was seen many times. The rearrangement joins TRBV5-5 to TRBJ2-5; weak D call: TRBD1 (6 bases). The CDR3 is made up of 14 amino acids. Germline V lookup: CDR1 SGHKS, CDR2 YYEKEE (reference sequence). The V gene lost 2 bases and the J gene lost 2 bases, with 10 bases spanning the gap. For the CDR3, the DNA is TGTGCCAGCAGCTTTCTGCAGGGGCAAGAGACCCAGTACTTC. It translates to CASSFLQGQETQYF. The full variable domain, rest sourced from reference TRBV5-5 and TRBJ2-5, is DAGVTQSPTHLIKTRGQQVTLRCSPISGHKSVSWYQQVLGQGPQFIFQYYEKEERGRGNFPDRFSARQFPNYSSELNVNALLLGDSALYLCASSFLQGQETQYFGPGTRLLVL.

This clonotype was counted many times. The junction differs from germline at one of its ends, possibly a read error. V gene TRBV7-7 combines with J gene TRBJ2-1; 8 positions agree with TRBD2. The CDR3 has 14 residues. Germline V CDR1 and CDR2: SSHAT, FNYEAQ (reference sequence). The CDR3 protein is CASSIAGPGNEQFF. CDR3 DNA: TGTGCTAGCAGCATAGCGGGGCCCGGCAATGAGCAGTTCTTC. Full variable domain (outside the CDR3, taken from reference TRBV7-7 and TRBJ2-1): GAGVSQSPRYKVTKRGQDVTLRCDPISSHATLYWYQQALGQGPEFLTYFNYEAQPDKSGLPSDRFSAERPEGSISTLTIQRTEQRDSAMYRCASSIAGPGNEQFFGPGTRLTVL.

The V call is TRBV5-1, the J call TRBJ1-2; D not resolved. The CDR3 is 15 residues long. Looked up from germline, CDR1 is SGHRS and CDR2 is YFSETQ. With 3 bases removed from V and 7 bases from J, the gap between germline ends came to 19 bases. CDR3 residues: CASSSQTHSDCGYTF. The CDR3 DNA reads as TGCGCCAGCAGCTCGCAGACACACTCGGACTGTGGCTACACCTTC.

This clonotype was counted at least ten times. The V call is TRBV6-5, the J call TRBJ1-1; D is unclear. Germline V gene sequence: CDR1 MNHEY, CDR2 SVGAGI. The V gene lost 7 bases and the J gene lost 1 base, with 13 bases spanning the gap. The CDR3 spans 14 residues. CDR3 in DNA: TGTGCCAGCATTACGGGGTCGGGGAACACTGAAGCTTTCTTT. Its translation is CASITGSGNTEAFF.

This clonotype has a count of ten or more. The J gene is TRBJ2-3, the V gene TRBV5-1; no definite D call. The germline V and J ends were trimmed by 1 base and 4 bases, with 10 bases remaining between them. Germline values: CDR1 SGHRS, CDR2 YFSETQ. CDR3 length equals 14 residues. CDR3 DNA: TGCGCCAGCAGCTTGTCGCAGATAGCAGATACGCAGTATTTT. Encoded protein: CASSLSQIADTQYF.

This clonotype was found many times. J is TRBJ1-2 and V is TRBV5-6, with 7 nucleotides matching TRBD1. Germline trimming cut 4 bases from V and 8 bases from J; bases unmatched to any gene: 5. The CDR3 contains 12 residues. Looked up from germline, CDR1 is SGHDT and CDR2 is YYEEEE. The CDR3 nucleotides are TGTGCCAGCAGCCGGCGGACAGGCGGCTACACCTTC. Translated, it gives CASSRRTGGYTF. Full variable domain (rest looked up from reference TRBV5-6 and TRBJ1-2): DAGVTQSPTHLIKTRGQQVTLRCSPKSGHDTVSWYQQALGQGPQFIFQYYEEEERQRGNFPDRFSGHQFPNYSSELNVNALLLGDSALYLCASSRRTGGYTFGSGTRLTVV.

This clonotype has a count of ten or more. The chain combines TRBV20-1 with TRBJ2-3; the D call may be TRBD1 or TRBD2 (5 bases each). CDR3 length equals 15 residues. V lost 1 base and J lost 3, with 14 bases in between. Germline V gene sequence: CDR1 DFQATT, CDR2 SNEGSKA (reference sequence). The CDR3 DNA reads TGCAGTGCTAGAGGTCAGGGAGCGGAAACAGATACGCAGTATTTT. Protein product: CSARGQGAETDTQYF.

V and J are TRBV7-2 and TRBJ2-7; TRBD2 aligns across 10 bases. Losses at the gene ends were 5 bases for V and 3 bases for J; bases not matched to a gene: 10. This CDR3 has 16 residues. The germline CDR1 and CDR2 sequences are SGHTA and FQGNSA. Here the CDR3 reads CASSRRVLAGDYEQYF. The CDR3 nucleotides are TGTGCCAGCAGCCGACGGGTGCTAGCGGGGGACTACGAGCAGTACTTC.

The CDR3 is CSALDRRGEPNTGELFF. CDR3 nucleotide sequence: TGCAGTGCTCTAGACAGGCGGGGGGAGCCGAACACCGGGGAGCTGTTTTTT. The chain joins TRBV20-1 to TRBJ2-2, with 8 bases aligning to TRBD2. V was clipped by 5 bases and J by 0 bases; unmatched bases: 11. This CDR3 spans 17 amino acids. CDR1 and CDR2 from the germline V gene are DFQATT and SNEGSKA (reference sequence).

This clonotype was seen a few times. The rearrangement uses TRBV18 and TRBJ1-2; perhaps TRBD1 as D (6 bases). This CDR3 region has 15 residues. Germline CDR1 and CDR2: KGHSH and LQKENI. V was shortened by 2 bases and J by 0 bases, with 10 bases between the two germline ends. Written as DNA, the CDR3 is TGTGCCAGCTCACCAGAAACAGGGACTAACTATGGCTACACCTTC. It specifies CASSPETGTNYGYTF.

This clonotype was observed many times. The CDR3 coding sequence is TGCGCCAGCAGCTTCATAGGCCACACTGAAGCTTTCTTT. As protein: CASSFIGHTEAFF. V and J are TRBV5-1 and TRBJ1-1; D is ambiguous. The CDR3 sequence is 13 residues long. The V end lost 2 bases, the J end lost 3 bases, and 8 bases lay between the germline ends. Germline values: CDR1 SGHRS, CDR2 YFSETQ.

In this sample, this clonotype turned up many times. J is TRBJ2-3 and V is TRBV20-1; TRBD1 aligns across 8 bases. The germline CDR1 and CDR2 sequences are DFQATT and SNEGSKA (reference sequence). J gave up 6 bases and V 2 bases, and 4 bases lay outside the gene matches. The CDR3 is 13 residues long. The CDR3 sequence is CSARQGALDTQYF. CDR3 DNA: TGCAGTGCTAGACAGGGGGCGCTGGATACGCAGTATTTT.

This clonotype was observed at least ten times. The chain is built from TRBV7-3 and TRBJ2-1; 8 nucleotides agree with TRBD1. The CDR3 sequence is 17 residues long. Germline CDR1 and CDR2: SGHTA and FQGTGA. V was pared by 0 bases and J by 5 bases, with 9 bases of the junction left unmatched. In nucleotides, the CDR3 is TGTGCCAGCAGCTTAACAGGAGACAGGGGTTGGGACAATGAGCAGTTCTTC. Its protein is CASSLTGDRGWDNEQFF.

This clonotype has ten or more counts. This sequence joins TRBV4-1 and TRBJ1-6; no firm D call. Germline loops: CDR1 MGHRA, CDR2 YSYEKL. The CDR3 spans 16 residues. With 0 bases removed from V and 6 bases from J, the gap between germline ends came to 12 bases. The CDR3 DNA follows: TGCGCCAGCAGCCAAGATAGCGGCGTCCCTAATTCACCCCTCCACTTT. It encodes CASSQDSGVPNSPLHF.